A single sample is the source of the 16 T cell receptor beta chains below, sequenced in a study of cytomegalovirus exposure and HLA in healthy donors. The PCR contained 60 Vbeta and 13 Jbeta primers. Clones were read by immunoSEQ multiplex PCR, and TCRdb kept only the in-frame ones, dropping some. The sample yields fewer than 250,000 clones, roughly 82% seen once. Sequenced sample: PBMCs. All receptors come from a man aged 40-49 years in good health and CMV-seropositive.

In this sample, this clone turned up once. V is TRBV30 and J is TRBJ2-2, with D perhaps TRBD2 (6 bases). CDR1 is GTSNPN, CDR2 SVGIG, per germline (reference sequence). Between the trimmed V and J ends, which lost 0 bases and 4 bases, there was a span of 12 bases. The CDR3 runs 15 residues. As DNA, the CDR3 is TGTGCCTGGAGTGTCTCCCTAGCGATCACCGGGGAGCTGTTTTTT. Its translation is CAWSVSLAITGELFF.

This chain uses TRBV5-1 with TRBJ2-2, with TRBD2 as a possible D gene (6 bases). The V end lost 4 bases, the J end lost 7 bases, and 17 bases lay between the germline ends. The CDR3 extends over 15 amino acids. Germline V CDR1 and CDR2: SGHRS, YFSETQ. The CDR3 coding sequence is TGCGCCAGCAGCCCCCGGGGAGGTGAGGTCGGGGAGCTGTTTTTT. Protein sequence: CASSPRGGEVGELFF.

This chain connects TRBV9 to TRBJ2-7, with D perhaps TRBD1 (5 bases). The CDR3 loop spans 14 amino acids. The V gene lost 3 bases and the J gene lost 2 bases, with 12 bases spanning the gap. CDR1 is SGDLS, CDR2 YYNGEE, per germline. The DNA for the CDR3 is TGTGCCAGCAGCGCGTACAGGCAGACCTACGAGCAGTACTTC. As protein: CASSAYRQTYEQYF.

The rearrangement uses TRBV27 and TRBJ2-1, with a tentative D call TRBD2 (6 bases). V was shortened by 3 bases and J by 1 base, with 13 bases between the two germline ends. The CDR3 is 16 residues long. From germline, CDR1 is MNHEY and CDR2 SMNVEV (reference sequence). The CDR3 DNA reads TGTGCCAGCAGTTTCGGACTATCGGGGTCCTACAATGAGCAGTTCTTC. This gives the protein CASSFGLSGSYNEQFF.

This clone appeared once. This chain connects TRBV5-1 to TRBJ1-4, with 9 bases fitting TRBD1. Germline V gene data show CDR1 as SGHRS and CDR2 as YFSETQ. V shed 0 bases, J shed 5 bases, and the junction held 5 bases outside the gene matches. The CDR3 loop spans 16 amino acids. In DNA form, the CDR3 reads TGCGCCAGCAGCTTGGAAGCCGGGACAGGGAATGAAAAACTGTTTTTT. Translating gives CASSLEAGTGNEKLFF.

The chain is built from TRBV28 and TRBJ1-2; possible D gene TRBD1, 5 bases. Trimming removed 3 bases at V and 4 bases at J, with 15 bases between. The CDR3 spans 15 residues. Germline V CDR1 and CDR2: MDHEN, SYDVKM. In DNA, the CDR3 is TGTGCCAGCAGTTTTTTGACAGAAAGAATCTATGGCTACACCTTC. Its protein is CASSFLTERIYGYTF.

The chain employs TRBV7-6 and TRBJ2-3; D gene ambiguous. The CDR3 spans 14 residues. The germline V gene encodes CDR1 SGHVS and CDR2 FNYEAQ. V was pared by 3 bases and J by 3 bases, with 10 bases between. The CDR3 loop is CASSFHARTDTQYF. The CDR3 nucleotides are TGTGCCAGCAGCTTCCACGCGAGGACAGATACGCAGTATTTT.

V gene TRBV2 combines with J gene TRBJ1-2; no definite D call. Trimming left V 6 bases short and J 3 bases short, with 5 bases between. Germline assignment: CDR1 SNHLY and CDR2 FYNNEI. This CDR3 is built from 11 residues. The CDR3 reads CASRSYYGYTF. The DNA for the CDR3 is TGTGCCAGCAGGTCTTACTATGGCTACACCTTC.

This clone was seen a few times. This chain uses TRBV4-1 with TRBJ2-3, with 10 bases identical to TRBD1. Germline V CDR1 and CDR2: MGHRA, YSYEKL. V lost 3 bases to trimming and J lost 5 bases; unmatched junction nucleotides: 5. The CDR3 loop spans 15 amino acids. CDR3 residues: CASSQDRGLRDTQYF. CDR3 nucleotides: TGCGCCAGCAGCCAGGACAGGGGGTTGAGAGATACGCAGTATTTT.

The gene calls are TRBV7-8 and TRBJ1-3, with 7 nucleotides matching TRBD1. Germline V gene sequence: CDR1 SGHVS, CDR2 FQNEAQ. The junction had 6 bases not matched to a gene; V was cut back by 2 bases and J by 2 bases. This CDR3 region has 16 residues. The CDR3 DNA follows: TGTGCCAGCAGCTTATTCACCACAGGGGCTGGAAACACCATATATTTT. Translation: CASSLFTTGAGNTIYF.

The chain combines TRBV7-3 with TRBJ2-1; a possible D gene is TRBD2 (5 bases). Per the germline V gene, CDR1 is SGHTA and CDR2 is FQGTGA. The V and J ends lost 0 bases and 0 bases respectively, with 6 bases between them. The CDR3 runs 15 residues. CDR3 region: CASSLTRDSYNEQFF. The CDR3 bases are TGTGCCAGCAGCTTAACTCGGGACTCCTACAATGAGCAGTTCTTC.

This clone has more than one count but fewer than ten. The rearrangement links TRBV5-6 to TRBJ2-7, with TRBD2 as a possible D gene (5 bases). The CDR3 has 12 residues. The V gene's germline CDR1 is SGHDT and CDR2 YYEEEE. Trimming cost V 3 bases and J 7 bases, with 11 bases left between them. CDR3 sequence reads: CASSWGDTEQYF. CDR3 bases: TGTGCCAGCAGCTGGGGAGACACAGAGCAGTACTTC.

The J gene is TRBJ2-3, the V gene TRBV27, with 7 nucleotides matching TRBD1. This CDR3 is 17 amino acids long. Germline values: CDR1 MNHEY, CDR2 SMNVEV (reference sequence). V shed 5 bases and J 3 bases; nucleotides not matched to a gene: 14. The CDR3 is CASSTPGTAKGTDTQYF. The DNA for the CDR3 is TGTGCCAGCAGTACCCCCGGGACAGCGAAGGGGACAGATACGCAGTATTTT.

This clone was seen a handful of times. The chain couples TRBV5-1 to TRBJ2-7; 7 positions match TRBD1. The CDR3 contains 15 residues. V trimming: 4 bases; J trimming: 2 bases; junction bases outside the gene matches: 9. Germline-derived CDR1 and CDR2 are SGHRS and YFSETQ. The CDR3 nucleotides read TGCGCCAGCAGCCAAGGGACACAGGGGACCTACGAGCAGTACGTC. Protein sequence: CASSQGTQGTYEQYV.

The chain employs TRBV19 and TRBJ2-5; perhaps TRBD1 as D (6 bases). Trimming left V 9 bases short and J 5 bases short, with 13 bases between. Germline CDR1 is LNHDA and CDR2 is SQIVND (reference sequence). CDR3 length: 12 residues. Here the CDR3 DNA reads TGTGCCAGCCGACAGGCCGGGGAGACCCAGTACTTC. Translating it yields CASRQAGETQYF.

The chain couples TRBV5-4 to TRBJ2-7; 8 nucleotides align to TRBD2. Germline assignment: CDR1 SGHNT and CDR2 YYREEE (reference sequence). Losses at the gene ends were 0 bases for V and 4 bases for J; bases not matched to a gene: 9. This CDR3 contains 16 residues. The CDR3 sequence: CASSLAGKGLGYEQYF. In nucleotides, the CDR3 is TGTGCCAGCAGCTTGGCAGGGAAGGGACTAGGATACGAGCAGTACTTC.